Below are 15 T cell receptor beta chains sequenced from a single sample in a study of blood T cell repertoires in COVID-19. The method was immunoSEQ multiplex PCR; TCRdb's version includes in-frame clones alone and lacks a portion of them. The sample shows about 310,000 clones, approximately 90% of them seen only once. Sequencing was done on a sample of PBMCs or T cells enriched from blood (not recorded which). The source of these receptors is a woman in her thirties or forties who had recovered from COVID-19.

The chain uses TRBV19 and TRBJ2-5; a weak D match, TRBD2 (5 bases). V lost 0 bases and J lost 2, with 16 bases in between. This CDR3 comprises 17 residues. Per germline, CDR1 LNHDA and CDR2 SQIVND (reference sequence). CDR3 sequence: CASSIESFGSGQETQYF. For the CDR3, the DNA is TGTGCCAGTAGTATAGAGTCGTTTGGGAGTGGACAAGAGACCCAGTACTTC.

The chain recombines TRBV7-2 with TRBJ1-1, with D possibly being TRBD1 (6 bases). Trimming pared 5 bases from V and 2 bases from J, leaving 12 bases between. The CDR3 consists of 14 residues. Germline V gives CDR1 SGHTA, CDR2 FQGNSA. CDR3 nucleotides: TGTGCCAGCAGCCCACGACAGGTCAACACTGAAGCTTTCTTT. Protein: CASSPRQVNTEAFF.

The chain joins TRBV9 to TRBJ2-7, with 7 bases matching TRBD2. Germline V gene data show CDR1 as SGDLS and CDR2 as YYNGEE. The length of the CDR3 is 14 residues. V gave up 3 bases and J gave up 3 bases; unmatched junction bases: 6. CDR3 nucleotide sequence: TGTGCCAGCAGCGGAGCGGGACTGAACTACGAGCAGTACTTC. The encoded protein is CASSGAGLNYEQYF.

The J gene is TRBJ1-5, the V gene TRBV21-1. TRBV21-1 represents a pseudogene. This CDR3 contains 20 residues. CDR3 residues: CASPAGIYCPNFLSNQPQHF. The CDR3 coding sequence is TGTGCCAGCCCCGCGGGAATATACTGCCCCAATTTCTTGAGCAATCAGCCCCAGCATTTT.

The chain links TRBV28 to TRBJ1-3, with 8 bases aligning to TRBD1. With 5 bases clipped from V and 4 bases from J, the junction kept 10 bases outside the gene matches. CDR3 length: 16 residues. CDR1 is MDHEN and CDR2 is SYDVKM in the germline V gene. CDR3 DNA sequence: TGTGCCAGCAGTCCAAACCTGGGACAGGTCGGAAACACCATATATTTT. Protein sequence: CASSPNLGQVGNTIYF.

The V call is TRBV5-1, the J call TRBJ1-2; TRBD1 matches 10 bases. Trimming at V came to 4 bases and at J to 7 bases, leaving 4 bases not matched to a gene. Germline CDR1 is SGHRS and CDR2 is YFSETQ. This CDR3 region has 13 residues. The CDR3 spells CASSPWTGGGYTF. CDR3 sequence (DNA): TGCGCCAGCAGCCCTTGGACAGGGGGTGGCTACACCTTC.

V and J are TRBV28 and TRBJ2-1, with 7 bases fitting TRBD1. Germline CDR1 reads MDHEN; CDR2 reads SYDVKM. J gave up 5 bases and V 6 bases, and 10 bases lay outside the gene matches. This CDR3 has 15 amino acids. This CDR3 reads CASRLRQGVHNEQFF. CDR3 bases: TGTGCCAGCAGATTGAGACAGGGTGTCCACAATGAGCAGTTCTTC.

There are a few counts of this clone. CDR3 in DNA: TGTGCCACCAGCAGAGATACAGTGGCGGGGGAGCAGTACTTC. It codes for CATSRDTVAGEQYF. The gene calls are TRBV15 and TRBJ2-7, with D possibly matching TRBD2 (6 bases). This CDR3 spans 14 amino acids. Per the germline V gene, CDR1 is LNHNV and CDR2 is YYDKDF (reference sequence). Trimming cost V 0 bases and J 7 bases, with 13 bases left between them.

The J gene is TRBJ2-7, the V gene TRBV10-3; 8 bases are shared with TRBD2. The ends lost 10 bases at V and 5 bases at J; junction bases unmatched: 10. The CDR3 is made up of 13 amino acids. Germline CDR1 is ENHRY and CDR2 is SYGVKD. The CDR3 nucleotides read TGTGCCACAGGAGCGGGGGCCGGGGACGAGCAGTACTTC. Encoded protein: CATGAGAGDEQYF.

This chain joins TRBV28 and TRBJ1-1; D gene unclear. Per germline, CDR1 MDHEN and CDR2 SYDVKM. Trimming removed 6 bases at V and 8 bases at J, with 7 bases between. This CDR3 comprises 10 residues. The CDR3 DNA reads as TGTGCCAGCAGCCGACTGGAAGCTTTCTTT. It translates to CASSRLEAFF.

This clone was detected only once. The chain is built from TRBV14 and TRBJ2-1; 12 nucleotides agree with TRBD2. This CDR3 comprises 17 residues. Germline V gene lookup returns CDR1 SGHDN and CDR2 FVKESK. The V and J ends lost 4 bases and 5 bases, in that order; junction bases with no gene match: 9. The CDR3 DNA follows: TGTGCCAGCAGCCTGACTAGCGGGGGCCCGTGGGACAATGAGCAGTTCTTC. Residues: CASSLTSGGPWDNEQFF.

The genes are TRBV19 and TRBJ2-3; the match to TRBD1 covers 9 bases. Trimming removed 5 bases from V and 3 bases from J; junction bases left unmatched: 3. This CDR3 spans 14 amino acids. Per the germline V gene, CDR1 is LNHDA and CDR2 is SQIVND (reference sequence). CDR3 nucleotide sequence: TGTGCCAGTAGTGGGACAGGGTGGACAGATACGCAGTATTTT. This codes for CASSGTGWTDTQYF.

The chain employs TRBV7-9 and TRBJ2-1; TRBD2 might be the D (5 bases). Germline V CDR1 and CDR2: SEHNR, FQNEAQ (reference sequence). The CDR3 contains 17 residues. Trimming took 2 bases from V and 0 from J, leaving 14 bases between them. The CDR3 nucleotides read TGTGCCAGCAGCTTAAATCCCCGGGAATTCTCCTACAATGAGCAGTTCTTC. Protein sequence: CASSLNPREFSYNEQFF.

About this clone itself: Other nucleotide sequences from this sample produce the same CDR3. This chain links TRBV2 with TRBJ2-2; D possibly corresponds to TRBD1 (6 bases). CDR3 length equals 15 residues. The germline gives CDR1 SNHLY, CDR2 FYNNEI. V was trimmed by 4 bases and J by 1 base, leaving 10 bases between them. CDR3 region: CASSALGQNTGELFF. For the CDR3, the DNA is TGTGCCAGCAGTGCCTTGGGACAGAACACCGGGGAGCTGTTTTTT.

CDR3 nucleotides: TGTGCCAGCAGCTTGGGGACAGGGACTGGAAACACCATATATTTT. Its translation is CASSLGTGTGNTIYF. V usage is TRBV5-6 and J usage is TRBJ1-3; 8 bases are shared with TRBD1. Germline values: CDR1 SGHDT, CDR2 YYEEEE. The CDR3 sequence is 15 residues long. V lost 0 bases to trimming and J lost 2 bases; unmatched junction nucleotides: 1.